The clone carrying this T cell receptor beta chain was seen only once. This sample was taken from a study of blood T cell repertoires in COVID-19. Study at large: The samples span acute and convalescent COVID-19 from the United States, Italy and Spain.

Per the study methods: Amplification of reference gene primers was used by the study to estimate nucleated cell counts. TCRdb's copy holds only in-frame clones and misses some; the assay was immunoSEQ multiplex PCR. Clone size and the V and J calls come from that table; the DNA yielded D and trimming. The sample has tens of thousands of clones, around 90% seen once. Trimming cost V 11 bases and J 9 bases, with 16 bases left between them. The CDR3 has 12 residues. Germline V lookup: CDR1 MNHEY, CDR2 SMNVEV (reference sequence). This sequence was found in a human donor with active COVID-19. The donor label of this sample is uncertain. This sequence joins TRBV27 and TRBJ1-4; D remains unclear. Sequencing was done on a sample of peripheral blood. CDR3 amino acids: CAGPPGRKKLFF. CDR3 coding DNA: TGTGCCGGGCCACCCGGAAGGAAAAAACTGTTTTTT.